One and the same sample provided the 7 T cell receptor beta chains below, sequenced in a study of spatial heterogeneity in lung cancer. Study conclusions and caveats: Tumor mutation count correlated with how many alpha and beta TCRs expanded intratumorally.

Noted time point: sample taken at primary tumor resection. TCRdb used MiXCR to reprocess the 5' RACE reads, holding one entry per CDR3 protein. The sample lists about 6,000 distinct CDR3 sequences, around 15% seen once, with approximately 10% in the top ten. Their cognate antigens are unknown. The starting material was lung tumor tissue, obtained at surgery. The receptor source for this set is a male donor with early-stage non-small cell lung cancer.

This clonotype ranks as large. The chain carries TRBV29-1 and TRBJ1-5; TRBD1 might be the D (5 bases). Germline-derived CDR1 and CDR2 are SQVTM and ANQGSEA. This CDR3 contains 13 residues. Between the trimmed V and J ends, which lost 3 bases and 3 bases, there was a span of 9 bases. The DNA of the CDR3 is TGCAGCGTTGATGGGGGTTTCAATCAGCCCCAGCATTTT. This translates into CSVDGGFNQPQHF.

This clonotype was seen at least ten times. V gene TRBV18 combines with J gene TRBJ2-2, with 8 nucleotides matching TRBD2. There are 19 residues in the CDR3. J lost 0 bases, V lost 4 bases, and 13 bases had no gene match. From germline, CDR1 is KGHSH and CDR2 LQKENI. CDR3 in amino acids: CASSRTGLSGVANTGELFF. CDR3 nucleotide sequence: TGTGCCAGCTCACGAACCGGGCTTAGCGGGGTTGCGAACACCGGGGAGCTGTTTTTT.

In this sample, this clonotype is medium-sized (0.01 to 0.1%). This chain links TRBV29-1 with TRBJ2-7; D not resolved. V was clipped by 4 bases and J by 2 bases, with 9 bases between them. The CDR3 sequence is 12 residues long. From germline, CDR1 is SQVTM and CDR2 ANQGSEA. The CDR3 here is CSVADGTYEQYF. CDR3 nucleotide sequence: TGCAGCGTTGCCGACGGTACCTACGAGCAGTACTTC.

This clonotype was found many times. V gene TRBV4-1 combines with J gene TRBJ1-2, with TRBD1 matching over 7 bases. The CDR3 covers 15 residues. Germline assignment: CDR1 MGHRA and CDR2 YSYEKL. V lost 0 bases to trimming and J lost 5 bases; unmatched junction nucleotides: 6. The CDR3 region has the DNA TGCGCCAGCAGCCAAGATCGAAACAGGGGATATGGCTACACCTTC. It is translated as CASSQDRNRGYGYTF.

This clonotype has at least ten counts. The rearrangement links TRBV11-2 to TRBJ2-7, with a weak D call TRBD2 (6 bases). The germline V gene has CDR1 SGHAT and CDR2 FQNNGV. The CDR3 runs 14 residues. V lost 1 base and J 2 bases, leaving 9 bases between the germline ends. The CDR3: CASSLGGTPYEQYF. CDR3 sequence (DNA): TGTGCCAGCAGCTTAGGGGGGACTCCCTACGAGCAGTACTTC. The full variable domain, rest sourced from reference TRBV11-2 and TRBJ2-7, is EAGVAQSPRYKIIEKRQSVAFWCNPISGHATLYWYQQILGQGPKLLIQFQNNGVVDDSQLPKDRFSAERLKGVDSTLKIQPAKLEDSAVYLCASSLGGTPYEQYFGPGTRLTVT.

This clonotype is termed medium-sized (0.01 to 0.1%). The rearrangement uses TRBV5-6 and TRBJ2-6; D is unclear. Deletions cut 4 bases from V and 0 bases from J, with 5 bases between. The CDR3 contains 14 residues. Germline lookup yields CDR1 SGHDT and CDR2 YYEEEE. CDR3 DNA: TGTGCCAGCAGCGTCCCCTCTGGGGCCAACGTCCTGACTTTC. Protein sequence: CASSVPSGANVLTF.

This clonotype was counted only a few times. This chain links TRBV20-1 with TRBJ2-1, with D hard to call. The germline gives CDR1 DFQATT, CDR2 SNEGSKA (reference sequence). This CDR3 is built from 11 residues. The V end lost 1 base, the J end lost 7 bases, and 5 bases lay between the germline ends. CDR3 amino acids: CSARVPNEQFF. The CDR3 coding sequence is TGCAGTGCTAGAGTTCCGAATGAGCAGTTCTTC.